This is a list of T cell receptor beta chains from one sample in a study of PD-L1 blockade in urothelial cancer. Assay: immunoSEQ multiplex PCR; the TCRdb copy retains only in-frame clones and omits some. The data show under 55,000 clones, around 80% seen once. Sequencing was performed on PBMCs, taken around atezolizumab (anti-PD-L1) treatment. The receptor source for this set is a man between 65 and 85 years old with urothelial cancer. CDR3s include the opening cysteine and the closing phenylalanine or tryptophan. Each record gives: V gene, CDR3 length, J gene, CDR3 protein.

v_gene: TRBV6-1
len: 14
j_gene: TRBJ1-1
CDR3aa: CASSVAGGDTEAFF

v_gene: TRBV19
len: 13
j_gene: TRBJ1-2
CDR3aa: CASSRQGRDGYTF

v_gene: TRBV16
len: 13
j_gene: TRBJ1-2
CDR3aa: CASSPLAREGYTF

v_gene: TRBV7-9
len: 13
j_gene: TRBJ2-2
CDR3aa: CAPRGFGTGELFF

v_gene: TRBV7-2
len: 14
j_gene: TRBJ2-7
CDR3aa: CASSRPGTDYEQYF

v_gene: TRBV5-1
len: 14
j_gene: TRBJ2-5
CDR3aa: CASSLLSGGETQYF

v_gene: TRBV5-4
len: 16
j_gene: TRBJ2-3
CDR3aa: CASSGGLAGPTDTQYF

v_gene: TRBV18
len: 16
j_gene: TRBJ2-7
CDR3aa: CASSPSWEGRYYEQYF

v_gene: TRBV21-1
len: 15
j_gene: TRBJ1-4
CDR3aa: CASSKVGQNNEKLFF

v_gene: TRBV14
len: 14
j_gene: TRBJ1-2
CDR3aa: CASSLSQGYYGYTF

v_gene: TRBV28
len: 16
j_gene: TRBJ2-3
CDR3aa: CASSLGLAGSTDTQYF

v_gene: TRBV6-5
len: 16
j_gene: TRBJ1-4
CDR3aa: CASSYSIGQGRRKLFF

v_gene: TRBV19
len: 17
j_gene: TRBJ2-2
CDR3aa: CASSIQGGGANTGELFF

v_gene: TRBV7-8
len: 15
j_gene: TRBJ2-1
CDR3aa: CASSRLAGGPNEQFF

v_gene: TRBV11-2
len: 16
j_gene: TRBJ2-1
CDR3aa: CASSTKTAVSYNEQFF

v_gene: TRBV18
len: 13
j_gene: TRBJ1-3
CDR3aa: CASSPQSGNTIYF

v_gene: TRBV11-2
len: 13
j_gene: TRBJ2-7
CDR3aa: CASSLEAGYEQYF

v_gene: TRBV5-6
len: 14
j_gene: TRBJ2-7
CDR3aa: CASSGQAYSYEQYF

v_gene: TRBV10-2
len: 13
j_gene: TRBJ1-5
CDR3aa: CASSEQAPQPQHF

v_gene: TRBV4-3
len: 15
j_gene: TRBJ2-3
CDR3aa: CASSQELAGGAAQYF

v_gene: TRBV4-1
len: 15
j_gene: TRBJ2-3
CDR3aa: CASSQEGQGADTQYF

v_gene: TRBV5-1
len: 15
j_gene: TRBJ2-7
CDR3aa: CASSPGGATSYEQYF

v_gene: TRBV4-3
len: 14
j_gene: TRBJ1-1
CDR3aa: CASSQQTGDTEAFF

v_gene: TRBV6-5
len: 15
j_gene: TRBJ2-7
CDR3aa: CASSYSGGRLYEQYF

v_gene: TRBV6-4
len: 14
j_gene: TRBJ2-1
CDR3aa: CASSEKGGADEQFF

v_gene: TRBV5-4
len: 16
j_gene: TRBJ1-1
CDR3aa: CASSPEPLNWNTEAFF

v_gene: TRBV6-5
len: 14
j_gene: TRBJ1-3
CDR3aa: CASRETGNSYTIYF

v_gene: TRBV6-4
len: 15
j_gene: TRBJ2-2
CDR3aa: CASSEGLASTGELFF